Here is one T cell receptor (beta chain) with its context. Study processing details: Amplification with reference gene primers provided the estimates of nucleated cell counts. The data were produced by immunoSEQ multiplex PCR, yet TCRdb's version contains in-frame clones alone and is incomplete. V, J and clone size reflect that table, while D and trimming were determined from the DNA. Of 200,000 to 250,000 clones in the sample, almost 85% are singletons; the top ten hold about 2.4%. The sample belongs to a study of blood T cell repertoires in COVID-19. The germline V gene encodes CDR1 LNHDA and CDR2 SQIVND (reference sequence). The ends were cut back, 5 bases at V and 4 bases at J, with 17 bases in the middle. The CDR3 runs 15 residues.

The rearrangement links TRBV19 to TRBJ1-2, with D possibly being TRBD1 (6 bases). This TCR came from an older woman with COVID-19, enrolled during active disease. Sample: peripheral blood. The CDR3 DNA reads TGTGCCAGTAGTTTACAGGGCGATGGAGCCTATGGCTACACCTTC. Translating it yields CASSLQGDGAYGYTF.